The 8 T cell receptor delta chains in this list originate from one sample, sequenced in a study of gammadelta T cells in human blood. TCRdb reanalysed the RT-PCR reads with CATT. The sample has about 1,000 delta-chain clones; around 20% are singletons. Material: Vgamma9Vdelta2 gamma-delta T cells from infant blood. These receptor sequences come from a human donor.

By share, this clone counts as large. The rearrangement joins TRDV2 to TRDJ3; 7 positions match TRDD3. Germline values: CDR1 GEAIGNYY, CDR2 EKD. The V segment lost 0 bases and the J segment 0 bases; nucleotides outside the gene matches: 7. This CDR3 is 19 amino acids long. The CDR3 DNA sequence: TGTGCCTGTGACACCGGCGGATACGGAAACTCCTGGGACACCCGACAGATGTTTTTC. This sequence encodes CACDTGGYGNSWDTRQMFF.

V usage is TRDV2 and J usage is TRDJ3; TRDD3 matches at 8 bases. TCRdb leaves out the J gene; it was filled in here by matching the DNA to germline. Germline trimming cut 1 base from V and 0 bases from J; bases unmatched to any gene: 13. This CDR3 has 21 residues. Germline values: CDR1 GEAIGNYY, CDR2 EKD. The CDR3 DNA follows: TGTGCCTGTGACACGGCCGTACTGGGGGGGGCTATCTCCTGGGACACCCGACAGATGTTTTTC. Translated, it gives CACDTAVLGGAISWDTRQMFF.

By proportion, this clone is large. The chain joins TRDV2 to TRDJ3, with TRDD3 matching over 13 bases. The germline V gene has CDR1 GEAIGNYY and CDR2 EKD. Trimming removed 0 bases from V and 0 bases from J; junction bases left unmatched: 7. This CDR3 comprises 21 residues. CDR3 DNA: TGTGCCTGTGACACCGTACTGGGGGATACGCCTAGCTCCTGGGACACCCGACAGATGTTTTTC. This codes for CACDTVLGDTPSSWDTRQMFF.

By share, this clone counts as large. The rearrangement uses TRDV2 and TRDJ3; tentatively, D is TRDD3 (6 bases). The V end was cut by 3 bases, the J end by 0 bases, with 11 bases between. Germline V gene lookup returns CDR1 GEAIGNYY and CDR2 EKD. There are 17 residues in the CDR3. As DNA, the CDR3 is TGTGCCTGTGACCCTCTACTGGGCTCCTGGGACACCCGACAGATGTTTTTC. This translates into CACDPLLGSWDTRQMFF.

This clone was detected only a few times. One base separates it from a far larger clone, so it is likely a read error. The gene calls are TRDV2 and TRDJ1, with D possibly matching TRDD3 (6 bases). This CDR3 is 13 amino acids long. Germline lookup yields CDR1 GEAIGNYY and CDR2 EKD. Trimming stripped 0 bases from V and 4 bases from J, with 8 bases between. The DNA for the CDR3 is TGTGCCTGTGACACCTGGGGGGTCGATAAACTCATCTTT. This encodes CACDTWGVDKLIF.

This clone turned up a few times. A read error is the likely source, as a far larger clone sits one nucleotide away. The chain has TRDV2 and TRDJ3; 8 nucleotides align to TRDD3. In the absence of a J gene in TCRdb, the DNA was matched to germline to assign it here. Germline loops: CDR1 GEAIGNYY, CDR2 EKD. With V trimmed by 2 bases and J by 0 bases, 8 bases remained unmatched. This CDR3 has 19 residues. The CDR3: CACDSTGGPGSWDTRQMFF. CDR3 DNA: TGTGCCTGTGACAGTACTGGGGGGCCCGGCTCCTGGGACACCCGACAGATGTTTTTC.

Comment on this clone: A much larger clone differs by one base, so this may be a read error. Additional DNA sequences in this sample encode the identical CDR3. This chain joins TRDV2 and TRDJ3; 13 bases agree with TRDD3. The CDR3 is made up of 22 amino acids. In germline, CDR1 is GEAIGNYY, CDR2 EKD. The V gene end was trimmed by 0 bases and the J gene end by 2 bases; junction bases not matched to a gene: 12. The CDR3 nucleotides are TGTGCCTGTGACACCGCTATTTCGACTGGGGGATACGGCCCCTGGGACACCCGACAGATGTTTTTC. It encodes CACDTAISTGGYGPWDTRQMFF.

This clone is medium-sized in the sample. A read error is the likely source, as a far larger clone sits one nucleotide away. The chain recombines TRDV2 with TRDJ2; 9 positions agree with TRDD3. Germline V lookup: CDR1 GEAIGNYY, CDR2 EKD. The CDR3 totals 14 residues. V was clipped by 0 bases and J by 5 bases; unmatched bases: 0. In DNA, the CDR3 is TGTGCCTGTGACACCTGGGGGATAACAGCACAACTCTTCTTT. It yields the protein CACDTWGITAQLFF.